Here is one T cell receptor beta chain with its context. This clonotype has more than one count but fewer than ten. What antigen it recognizes has not been identified. The input lacks base qualities; no much larger clone sits a single base away. Libraries were made using 5' RACE. Sequencing relied on an Illumina HiSeq 2500. A second PCR of about 6 to 11 cycles was performed with a sample-barcoded 5' primer and a J-beta primer mix. A unique molecular identifier was introduced onto each TCR beta cDNA molecule by a template-switch 5' adaptor carrying 12 random nucleotides. Each sample yielded at least 3 million CDR3-containing paired-end reads. First-strand cDNA was synthesized from all RNA with the Mint cDNA synthesis kit, primed by a TRBC-specific oligonucleotide. All cDNA was treated with uracil-DNA glycosylase and then went through a first 18-cycle PCR with the universal primers M1SS and BC2_uni_R. Per the source publication's procedure: For normalization, 1 million high-quality reads, each with a distinct molecular identifier, were randomly selected from each sample. Instead of being binned into consensus sequences, reads that shared molecular identifiers were thrown out. MiTCR, with a Q25 quality threshold and the strictest error-elimination algorithm, was used for CDR3 identification, clonotype clustering and error correction. Lower-bound total TCR beta diversity was estimated with a nonparametric unseen species model using Euler transformation. The public reads were run again by TCRdb, first through fastp at Q25 and then through MiXCR, and only productive beta chains were kept. Every CDR3 protein is listed once, alongside the most common genes and DNA of its rows. What appears here as the V and J calls and clone size reflects TCRdb's work, not the paper's. The sample data list nearly 1 million distinct CDR3 sequences, and just over 50% of these were observed just once. The ten biggest clones cover about a fifth of the sample.

The record originates from a study of blood T cells in healthy people across ages (dated by TCRdb to between 2014 and 2016). Some background on the complete study: In model experiments, template switching captured about one uniquely barcoded TCR beta cDNA molecule for every two T cells. To avoid experimental bias, donors of different ages were randomly spread across the sequencing lanes. For two donors (one aged 18 to 29 and one aged 80 or older), the study analyzed two additional independent replicas of 1 million unique cDNA reads from the same blood draw. Four age groups were formed from the donors: young (average about 16 years), middle-aged (approximately 39), aged (62) and long-lived (82). Age-related changes in TCR beta repertoire diversity were measured in the study by deep sequencing normalized with unique cDNA molecular identifiers. Broad study findings and their caveats: There was a strong correlation between observed TCR beta diversity and the percentage of naive T cells measured by flow cytometry. Since profiling was done on bulk unsorted PBMCs, naive and antigen-experienced compartments could not be conclusively compared. Total diversity estimates from one million sequenced T cells were considered lower bounds and underestimates. Because the CMV infection status of the donors was unknown, age-related changes in expanded clonotypes may potentially have been confounded. The long-lived group showed more naive CD4+ T cells, fewer expanded clones and increased TCR diversity than the aged group, suggesting age selection. As age increased, observed TCR beta diversity per million T cells dropped in a roughly linear way, and a significant reduction was already evident by age about 40.

The 39 donors, aged 6 to 90 years, were systemically healthy Caucasian individuals from Russia. About 9.8 milliliters of peripheral blood were drawn from each donor into EDTA-treated Vacutainer tubes. Ficoll-Paque density-gradient centrifugation was used to isolate PBMCs, with at least 7 million per sample. Total RNA was extracted from PBMCs with Trizol reagent, with at least 5 micrograms obtained per sample. For every donor, flow cytometry on a PBMC aliquot measured the percentage of naive CD45RAhigh/CD27high T cells. V lost 8 bases and J lost 6 bases; the stretch between them is 17 bases long. From its cysteine to its phenylalanine, the CDR3 spans 13 amino acids. Just the 39-base CDR3 DNA is kept, in frame starting at base 1. As encoded in the germline V gene (reference sequence), CDR1 is MNHNY while CDR2 is SVGAGI.

The chain employs TRBV6-6 and TRBJ2-7; the best D guess is TRBD1, with 6 bases matching. The TCR comes from a woman aged 60-75 years in good health. Sequencing input: blood. The DNA sequence is TGTGCCAGCGGACCGGACAGCTACTTCGAGCAGTACTTC. Translation gives CASGPDSYFEQYF.